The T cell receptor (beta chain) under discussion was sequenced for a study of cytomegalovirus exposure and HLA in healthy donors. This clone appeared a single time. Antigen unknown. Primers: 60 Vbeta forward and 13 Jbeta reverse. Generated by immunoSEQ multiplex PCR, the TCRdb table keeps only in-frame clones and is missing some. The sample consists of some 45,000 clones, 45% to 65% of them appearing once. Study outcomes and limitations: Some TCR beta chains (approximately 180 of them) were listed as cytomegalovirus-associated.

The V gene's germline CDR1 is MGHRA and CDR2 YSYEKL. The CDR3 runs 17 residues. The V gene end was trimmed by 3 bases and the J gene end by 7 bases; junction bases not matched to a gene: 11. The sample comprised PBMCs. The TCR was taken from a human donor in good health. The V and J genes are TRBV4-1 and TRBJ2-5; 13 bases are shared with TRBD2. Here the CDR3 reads CASSQVDMTSGGRTQYF. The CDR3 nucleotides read TGCGCCAGCAGCCAGGTTGACATGACTAGCGGGGGGAGGACCCAGTACTTC.